The 23 T cell receptor beta chains below come from one sample, sequenced in a study of T cell responses to AZD1222 COVID-19 vaccine. Sequencing was performed with immunoSEQ multiplex PCR; in TCRdb, only in-frame clones are kept and a portion is missing. This sample yields some 120,000 clones, of which about 90% are seen a single time; 4.4% belongs to the top ten. The sequences come from peripheral blood, collected on day 0 of MenACWY control vaccination. The source of these receptors is an adult in good health.

The chain carries TRBV6-5 and TRBJ2-3; 8 positions agree with TRBD1. Germline lookup yields CDR1 MNHEY and CDR2 SVGAGI. This CDR3 has 15 residues. The ends lost 2 bases at V and 6 bases at J; junction bases unmatched: 7. DNA for the CDR3: TGTGCCAGCAGTTACGGGCTCAGGGGGCGGGATACGCAGTATTTT. Protein sequence: CASSYGLRGRDTQYF.

The gene calls are TRBV27 and TRBJ1-5, with 9 bases fitting TRBD1. Germline-derived CDR1 and CDR2 are MNHEY and SMNVEV (reference sequence). This CDR3 spans 15 amino acids. V shed 2 bases and J 4 bases; nucleotides not matched to a gene: 3. CDR3 amino acids: CASSLVGQGNQPQHF. In nucleotides, the CDR3 is TGTGCCAGCAGTTTAGTGGGACAGGGTAATCAGCCCCAGCATTTT.

The rearrangement uses TRBV10-3 and TRBJ2-3; no firm D call. Germline values: CDR1 ENHRY, CDR2 SYGVKD. Trimming shortened V by 5 bases and J by 6 bases, and 6 bases separated the two germline ends. The CDR3 totals 11 residues. Here the CDR3 reads CAISLGDTQYF. The CDR3 DNA is TGTGCCATCAGTCTGGGGGATACGCAGTATTTT.

The rearrangement joins TRBV10-3 to TRBJ2-7; D assignment may be TRBD1 or TRBD2 (5 bases each). This CDR3 is 13 amino acids long. Per germline, CDR1 ENHRY and CDR2 SYGVKD. The CDR3 DNA sequence: TGTACCATCAGCCGCAGGGAGTCCGACGAGCAGTACGTC. Translation gives CTISRRESDEQYV.

The chain combines TRBV28 with TRBJ1-6, with D perhaps matching TRBD1 (6 bases). Trimming took off 7 bases at V and 0 bases at J, with 10 bases between the two ends. CDR3 length: 15 amino acids. Germline V lookup: CDR1 MDHEN, CDR2 SYDVKM. The CDR3 region is CASKTGSSYNSPLHF. The CDR3 DNA reads TGTGCCAGCAAAACAGGGAGCTCCTATAATTCACCCCTCCACTTT.

The rearrangement links TRBV5-1 to TRBJ2-3, with TRBD2 identical over 12 bases. CDR3 length: 16 residues. Unmatched junction bases numbered 6, after V lost 4 bases and J lost 3 bases. Germline V CDR1 and CDR2: SGHRS, YFSETQ. The DNA for the CDR3 is TGCGCCAGCAGCCCCGGACTAGCGGGACGTACAGATACGCAGTATTTT. Its protein product is CASSPGLAGRTDTQYF. The whole variable domain, remainder taken from reference TRBV5-1 and TRBJ2-3, is KAGVTQTPRYLIKTRGQQVTLSCSPISGHRSVSWYQQTPGQGLQFLFEYFSETQRNKGNFPGRFSGRQFSNSRSEMNVSTLELGDSALYLCASSPGLAGRTDTQYFGPGTRLTVL.

The J gene is TRBJ2-7, the V gene TRBV28; 7 positions agree with TRBD2. V lost 6 bases and J lost 4; bases outside the gene matches: 3. CDR1 is MDHEN and CDR2 is SYDVKM in the germline V gene. The CDR3 consists of 12 residues. CDR3 sequence (DNA): TGTGCCAGCAGGTCAGCGGGGTACGAGCAGTACTTC. Protein sequence: CASRSAGYEQYF.

The chain joins TRBV5-1 to TRBJ1-4; perhaps TRBD1 as D (6 bases). V was pared by 0 bases and J by 0 bases, with 6 bases between. The CDR3 runs 15 residues. The germline V gene has CDR1 SGHRS and CDR2 YFSETQ. The CDR3 coding sequence is TGCGCCAGCAGCTTGGGGGACACAACTAATGAAAAACTGTTTTTT. Translation gives CASSLGDTTNEKLFF.

J is TRBJ2-1 and V is TRBV2; 9 nucleotides align to TRBD2. After removal of 3 bases from V and 2 bases from J, the junction contained 11 bases not matched to a gene. CDR1 is SNHLY and CDR2 is FYNNEI in the germline V gene. The CDR3 loop spans 18 amino acids. The CDR3 sequence is CASSDPFSGSGTYNEQFF. The CDR3 DNA reads TGTGCCAGCAGTGACCCCTTTAGCGGGAGTGGGACCTACAATGAGCAGTTCTTC.

The chain employs TRBV5-1 and TRBJ1-2, with 7 bases identical to TRBD1. The J segment lost 2 bases and the V segment lost 4 bases, leaving 2 bases of the junction unmatched. Germline V lookup: CDR1 SGHRS, CDR2 YFSETQ. This CDR3 has 13 residues. The CDR3 DNA is TGCGCCAGCAGCGTGACAGGGAACTATGGCTACACCTTC. Translated: CASSVTGNYGYTF.

This chain links TRBV24-1 with TRBJ1-2; 10 nucleotides line up with TRBD1. V shed 4 bases, J shed 4 bases, and the junction held 5 bases outside the gene matches. Germline CDR1 and CDR2: KGHDR and SFDVKD. This CDR3 region has 15 residues. The CDR3 protein is CATSERQGAAYGYTF. CDR3 nucleotide sequence: TGTGCCACCAGTGAAAGACAGGGGGCGGCCTATGGCTACACCTTC.

This chain links TRBV18 with TRBJ2-6; TRBD1 matches 7 bases. CDR3 length: 15 residues. CDR1 is KGHSH, CDR2 LQKENI, per germline. Unmatched junction bases numbered 2, after V lost 4 bases and J lost 2 bases. The chain's CDR3 is CASSQTGPGANVLTF. CDR3 sequence (DNA): TGTGCCAGCTCACAGACAGGGCCTGGGGCCAACGTCCTGACTTTC.

J is TRBJ2-7 and V is TRBV4-1; 9 bases line up with TRBD1. The CDR3 runs 13 residues. Germline CDR1 is MGHRA and CDR2 is YSYEKL. With V trimmed by 5 bases and J by 4 bases, 3 bases remained unmatched. The CDR3, as DNA: TGCGCCAGCAGCAAACAGGGGGCGTACGAGCAGTACTTC. It specifies CASSKQGAYEQYF.

The chain employs TRBV7-9 and TRBJ2-5; TRBD2 agrees at 9 bases. Germline V CDR1 and CDR2: SEHNR, FQNEAQ (reference sequence). With 3 bases clipped from V and 4 bases from J, the junction kept 6 bases outside the gene matches. The CDR3 is 15 residues long. CDR3 in DNA: TGTGCCAGCAGCTTCAACTTAGCGGGAGTAGAGACCCAGTACTTC. This encodes CASSFNLAGVETQYF.

The chain couples TRBV6-5 to TRBJ1-4, with a possible D match to TRBD1 (5 bases). The CDR3 totals 15 residues. In germline, CDR1 is MNHEY, CDR2 SVGAGI. Trimming left V 2 bases short and J 0 bases short, with 7 bases between. The CDR3 DNA reads as TGTGCCAGCAGTTACGACAGTGCAACTAATGAAAAACTGTTTTTT. Translating it yields CASSYDSATNEKLFF.

The chain combines TRBV5-1 with TRBJ1-1; 8 bases fit TRBD1. Germline V gene lookup returns CDR1 SGHRS and CDR2 YFSETQ. J gave up 4 bases and V 2 bases, and 4 bases lay outside the gene matches. The CDR3 extends over 14 amino acids. The DNA for the CDR3 is TGCGCCAGCAGCTTATCAGGGGGCTCCACTGAAGCTTTCTTT. It is translated as CASSLSGGSTEAFF.

V and J are TRBV5-1 and TRBJ2-3; D is unclear. V lost 0 bases and J 0 bases, leaving 5 bases between the germline ends. The CDR3 spans 14 residues. The germline V gene encodes CDR1 SGHRS and CDR2 YFSETQ. CDR3 region: CASSLAGSTDTQYF. The CDR3, as DNA: TGCGCCAGCAGCTTGGCCGGTAGCACAGATACGCAGTATTTT. Filled out from reference TRBV5-1 and TRBJ2-3, the complete variable domain reads KAGVTQTPRYLIKTRGQQVTLSCSPISGHRSVSWYQQTPGQGLQFLFEYFSETQRNKGNFPGRFSGRQFSNSRSEMNVSTLELGDSALYLCASSLAGSTDTQYFGPGTRLTVL.

The chain has TRBV29-1 and TRBJ1-1, with D maybe TRBD1 (5 bases). V was trimmed by 4 bases and J by 3 bases, leaving 12 bases between them. The CDR3 covers 13 residues. CDR1 and CDR2 from the germline V gene are SQVTM and ANQGSEA. CDR3 in amino acids: CSVGSGRYTEAFF. The CDR3 bases are TGCAGCGTTGGGTCAGGGAGGTACACTGAAGCTTTCTTT.

The chain recombines TRBV27 with TRBJ1-1, with unresolved D. V was trimmed by 7 bases and J by 1 base, leaving 19 bases between them. The CDR3 extends over 16 amino acids. Germline values: CDR1 MNHEY, CDR2 SMNVEV (reference sequence). CDR3 DNA: TGTGCCAGCACCTTAACAGTCCTCATTGGGAACACTGAAGCTTTCTTT. Translation: CASTLTVLIGNTEAFF.

The chain carries TRBV9 and TRBJ2-3; D is tentatively TRBD1 or TRBD2 (5 bases each). From germline, CDR1 is SGDLS and CDR2 YYNGEE. Deletions cut 2 bases from V and 6 bases from J, with 13 bases between. The CDR3 sequence is 14 residues long. The CDR3 is CASSVVGPADTQYF. CDR3 DNA: TGTGCCAGCAGCGTTGTGGGACCTGCGGATACGCAGTATTTT.

The chain has TRBV28 and TRBJ2-7, with a tentative D call TRBD2 (5 bases). V lost 6 bases and J 1 base, leaving 13 bases between the germline ends. CDR3 length equals 14 residues. Per germline, CDR1 MDHEN and CDR2 SYDVKM. CDR3 in amino acids: CASSGKSPSYEQYF. In DNA, the CDR3 is TGTGCCAGCAGCGGGAAATCCCCTTCCTACGAGCAGTACTTC.

The chain recombines TRBV14 with TRBJ2-7; D possibly matches TRBD1 or TRBD2 (5 bases each). The CDR3 extends over 16 amino acids. Germline V lookup: CDR1 SGHDN, CDR2 FVKESK. Trimming pared 1 base from V and 0 bases from J, leaving 13 bases between. CDR3 residues: CASSQGPGPPSYEQYF. CDR3 nucleotides: TGTGCCAGCAGCCAAGGTCCGGGGCCCCCCTCCTACGAGCAGTACTTC. The full variable domain, completed using reference TRBV14 and TRBJ2-7, is EAGVTQFPSHSVIEKGQTVTLRCDPISGHDNLYWYRRVMGKEIKFLLHFVKESKQDESGMPNNRFLAERTGGTYSTLKVQPAELEDSGVYFCASSQGPGPPSYEQYFGPGTRLTVT.

The gene calls are TRBV6-2 or TRBV6-3 and TRBJ2-1; D may match TRBD1 or TRBD2 (5 bases each). Germline values: CDR1 MNHEY, CDR2 SVGEGT. The CDR3 covers 17 residues. Trimming removed 5 bases from V and 5 bases from J, with 22 bases in between. For the CDR3, the DNA is TGTGCCAGCAGTGATTATGACCCGCTGTGGGGGAACAATGAGCAGTTCTTC. It codes for CASSDYDPLWGNNEQFF.